Each of the 8 T cell receptor beta chains below was sequenced from the same sample in a study of cytomegalovirus exposure and HLA in healthy donors. The study ran its PCR with 60 Vbeta and 13 Jbeta primers. Using immunoSEQ multiplex PCR, the repertoire was profiled, and TCRdb retains in-frame clones only, with some absent. The sample carries approximately 120,000 clones, around two thirds recorded once. The sequenced material came from PBMCs. Receptor source: a human donor in good health.

The J gene is TRBJ2-4, the V gene TRBV6-4; maybe TRBD1 (6 bases). V shed 3 bases and J shed 6 bases, with 15 bases lying between them. This CDR3 is 15 amino acids long. CDR1 is MRHNA, CDR2 SNTAGT, per germline. CDR3 protein: CASSDQGKGINIQYF. The DNA for the CDR3 is TGTGCCAGCAGTGATCAGGGGAAGGGGATAAACATTCAGTACTTC.

This sequence joins TRBV5-1 and TRBJ2-1; 8 bases match TRBD1. Germline values: CDR1 SGHRS, CDR2 YFSETQ. The CDR3 is 15 residues long. V gave up 4 bases and J gave up 9 bases; unmatched junction bases: 12. DNA for the CDR3: TGCGCCAGCAGCCGCACGACAGGGGAGGATAGTGAGCAGTTCTTC. This translates into CASSRTTGEDSEQFF.

The CDR3 region has the DNA TGTGCCAGCAGCTTGGGACTGGCAGATACGCAGTATTTT. Translation: CASSLGLADTQYF. The chain is built from TRBV5-4 and TRBJ2-3, with D uncertain. Per germline, CDR1 SGHNT and CDR2 YYREEE (reference sequence). CDR3 length: 13 amino acids. The V end was cut by 0 bases, the J end by 4 bases, with 6 bases between.

The table lists this clone with a few counts. The chain recombines TRBV19 with TRBJ2-7; weak D call: TRBD2 (5 bases). V lost 3 bases and J lost 2, with 11 bases in between. The CDR3 runs to 14 residues. The germline CDR1 and CDR2 sequences are LNHDA and SQIVND (reference sequence). Here the CDR3 reads CASSMGDGPYEQYF. CDR3 coding DNA: TGTGCCAGTAGTATGGGAGACGGCCCCTACGAGCAGTACTTC.

This rearrangement joins TRBV19 to TRBJ1-5, with 12 bases aligning to TRBD1. With V trimmed by 11 bases and J by 0 bases, 11 bases remained unmatched. CDR3 length equals 17 residues. Germline CDR1 and CDR2: LNHDA and SQIVND (reference sequence). The CDR3: CASKTGTGGYSNQPQHF. CDR3 coding DNA: TGTGCCTCTAAGACCGGGACAGGGGGCTATAGCAATCAGCCCCAGCATTTT.

The J gene is TRBJ1-5, the V gene TRBV15; 9 positions match TRBD1. The V segment lost 1 base and the J segment 2 bases; nucleotides outside the gene matches: 0. CDR1 is LNHNV, CDR2 YYDKDF, per germline (reference sequence). The CDR3 spans 15 residues. The CDR3 sequence: CATSRGTGGNQPQHF. CDR3 sequence (DNA): TGTGCCACCAGCAGAGGGACAGGGGGCAATCAGCCCCAGCATTTT.

V gene TRBV6-5 combines with J gene TRBJ2-3, with D maybe TRBD1 (6 bases). From germline, CDR1 is MNHEY and CDR2 SVGAGI. The CDR3 has 12 amino acids. The V gene lost 6 bases and the J gene lost 4 bases, with 8 bases spanning the gap. DNA for the CDR3: TGTGCCAGCAGACAGGGTGCAGATACGCAGTATTTT. It is translated as CASRQGADTQYF.

This chain connects TRBV28 to TRBJ1-4, with a possible D match to TRBD1 (6 bases). CDR1 is MDHEN, CDR2 SYDVKM, per germline. The CDR3 runs to 15 residues. The ends were cut back, 2 bases at V and 0 bases at J, with 7 bases in the middle. CDR3 in DNA: TGTGCCAGCAGTTTAGAGGGGGCAACTAATGAAAAACTGTTTTTT. Its translation is CASSLEGATNEKLFF.